The 29 T cell receptor beta chains reported below all come from one sample, sequenced in a study of shared clonotypes between healthy human individuals. Positive CCR7 selection of CD45RO-negative cells yielded the naive CD8 cells, and terminally differentiated effector memory CD45RA+ cells were excluded. Assay: immunoSEQ multiplex PCR; the TCRdb copy retains only in-frame clones and omits some. The sample consists of roughly 2.1 million clones, about 92% of them appearing once. Sequencing was carried out using naive CD8+ T cells from PBMCs. The origin of the receptors is a man aged 18 to 30 in good health. Some clones in this sample may be carry-over from other donors' samples.

Concerning this clone itself: This CDR3 is also generated by other DNA sequences in the sample. This chain joins TRBV7-2 and TRBJ1-1; D not resolved. CDR3 size: 11 residues. CDR1 is SGHTA, CDR2 FQGNSA, per germline. Trimming cost V 2 bases and J 6 bases, with 4 bases left between them. The CDR3 protein is CASSLSPEAFF. DNA of the CDR3: TGTGCCAGCAGCTTATCCCCTGAAGCTTTCTTT.

J is TRBJ2-1 and V is TRBV7-9, with TRBD1 matching 8 bases. The CDR3 runs 14 residues. The V and J ends lost 6 bases and 5 bases, in that order; junction bases with no gene match: 6. Germline values: CDR1 SEHNR, CDR2 FQNEAQ (reference sequence). CDR3 nucleotides: TGTGCCAGCAGTTCCCAGGACAGGGACAATGAGCAGTTCTTC. Protein product: CASSSQDRDNEQFF. Combining the CDR3 with reference TRBV7-9 and TRBJ2-1 gives the whole variable domain DTGVSQNPRHKITKRGQNVTFRCDPISEHNRLYWYRQTLGQGPEFLTYFQNEAQLEKSRLLSDRFSAERPKGSFSTLEIQRTEQGDSAMYLCASSSQDRDNEQFFGPGTRLTVL.

Remarks on this clone: A much larger clone lies a single base off, so this may be a read error. This specimen includes other DNA sequences encoding the same CDR3. The gene calls are TRBV9 and TRBJ1-1; the D is unclear. The V end was cut by 3 bases, the J end by 1 base, with 4 bases between. The CDR3 has 12 amino acids. Germline CDR1 SGDLS, CDR2 YYNGEE. The DNA of the CDR3 is TGTGCCAGCAGCGGAGGGAACACTGAAGCTTTCTTT. This encodes CASSGGNTEAFF.

The chain joins TRBV28 to TRBJ1-5; D is perhaps TRBD1 (6 bases). The CDR3 loop spans 18 amino acids. Trimming stripped 2 bases from V and 3 bases from J, with 20 bases between. Germline V CDR1 and CDR2: MDHEN, SYDVKM. This CDR3 is CASSLELRAGDVNQPQHF. The DNA of the CDR3 is TGTGCCAGCAGTTTAGAGCTTCGGGCAGGGGACGTCAATCAGCCCCAGCATTTT.

V gene TRBV28 combines with J gene TRBJ1-1; 7 nucleotides match TRBD1. The V segment lost 6 bases and the J segment 1 base; nucleotides outside the gene matches: 14. This CDR3 is 17 amino acids long. Germline V gene lookup returns CDR1 MDHEN and CDR2 SYDVKM. The CDR3 spells CASRLRVSRQGNTEAFF. CDR3 coding DNA: TGTGCCAGCAGGCTAAGAGTCAGTCGACAGGGGAACACTGAAGCTTTCTTT.

The chain links TRBV29-1 to TRBJ1-1, with TRBD1 matching 8 bases. The J segment lost 10 bases and the V segment lost 5 bases, leaving 9 bases of the junction unmatched. CDR1 and CDR2 from the germline V gene are SQVTM and ANQGSEA. The CDR3 consists of 12 residues. CDR3 amino acids: CSVISTGAVAFF. The CDR3 DNA is TGCAGCGTTATCTCGACAGGGGCGGTAGCTTTCTTT. Full variable domain (rest looked up from reference TRBV29-1 and TRBJ1-1): SAVISQKPSRDICQRGTSLTIQCQVDSQVTMMFWYRQQPGQSLTLIATANQGSEATYESGFVIDKFPISRPNLTFSTLTVSNMSPEDSSIYLCSVISTGAVAFFGQGTRLTVV.

The rearrangement uses TRBV15 and TRBJ1-1; D is possibly TRBD1 (5 bases). Germline lookup yields CDR1 LNHNV and CDR2 YYDKDF (reference sequence). The CDR3 sequence is 13 residues long. Trimming pared 4 bases from V and 13 bases from J, leaving 19 bases between. CDR3 sequence (DNA): TGTGCCACCAGCACGACAGATTCTCTGAAGCTTTTCTTT. It codes for CATSTTDSLKLFF.

The chain uses TRBV4-3 and TRBJ2-1; 11 bases agree with TRBD2. The junction had 7 bases not matched to a gene; V was cut back by 0 bases and J by 9 bases. CDR3 length equals 16 residues. Germline lookup yields CDR1 LGHNA and CDR2 YSLEER. The DNA of the CDR3 is TGCGCCAGCAGCCAAGATGTAGCGGGAGGGCCCTCTGAGCAGTTCTTC. Translation: CASSQDVAGGPSEQFF.

This CDR3 reads CASSIWTSGSSEQFF. The CDR3 nucleotides read TGTGCCAGTAGTATTTGGACTAGCGGGAGTAGTGAGCAGTTCTTC. The V gene is TRBV19, the J gene TRBJ2-1; 13 bases map to TRBD2. Germline V gene data show CDR1 as LNHDA and CDR2 as SQIVND (reference sequence). This CDR3 is built from 15 residues. Trimming at V came to 3 bases and at J to 9 bases, leaving 5 bases not matched to a gene.

The chain joins TRBV7-9 to TRBJ1-4; D not certain. Between the trimmed V and J ends, which lost 5 bases and 1 base, there was a span of 20 bases. The CDR3 has 18 amino acids. Germline V lookup: CDR1 SEHNR, CDR2 FQNEAQ (reference sequence). The CDR3 loop reads CASSPRVRQEETNEKLFF. The DNA of the CDR3 is TGTGCCAGCAGCCCCCGCGTGAGGCAGGAAGAAACTAATGAAAAACTGTTTTTT.

CDR3: CASSQVSPWDGTQYF. In DNA, the CDR3 is TGTGCCAGCAGCCAAGTATCCCCCTGGGATGGGACCCAGTACTTC. This rearrangement joins TRBV14 to TRBJ2-5; D unresolved. Trimming removed 1 base from V and 7 bases from J, with 16 bases in between. The CDR3 loop spans 15 amino acids. Per germline, CDR1 SGHDN and CDR2 FVKESK.

The J gene is TRBJ1-3, the V gene TRBV9, with TRBD1 as a possible D gene (5 bases). Looked up from germline, CDR1 is SGDLS and CDR2 is YYNGEE. CDR3 length: 15 amino acids. Trimming left V 0 bases short and J 2 bases short, with 9 bases between. CDR3 in amino acids: CASSVAEDTGNTIYF. The DNA for the CDR3 is TGTGCCAGCAGCGTAGCGGAGGACACTGGAAACACCATATATTTT.

V gene TRBV2 combines with J gene TRBJ1-1; TRBD1 might be the D (5 bases). The CDR3 loop spans 16 amino acids. The V end was cut by 4 bases, the J end by 3 bases, with 18 bases between. Per the germline V gene, CDR1 is SNHLY and CDR2 is FYNNEI. The CDR3 DNA is TGTGCCAGCAGTGGGACCGGGACCCAAAAATACACTGAAGCTTTCTTT. Translation gives CASSGTGTQKYTEAFF. The full variable domain, completed using reference TRBV2 and TRBJ1-1, is EPEVTQTPSHQVTQMGQEVILRCVPISNHLYFYWYRQILGQKVEFLVSFYNNEISEKSEIFDDQFSVERPDGSNFTLKIRSTKLEDSAMYFCASSGTGTQKYTEAFFGQGTRLTVV.

The genes are TRBV6-4 and TRBJ2-1; the match to TRBD2 covers 10 bases. The J segment lost 6 bases and the V segment lost 4 bases, leaving 6 bases of the junction unmatched. The germline V gene encodes CDR1 MRHNA and CDR2 SNTAGT. CDR3 size: 15 residues. In DNA form, the CDR3 reads TGTGCCAGCAGTGCGACTAGCGGGCTCCTCAATGAGCAGTTCTTC. This gives the protein CASSATSGLLNEQFF.

The rearrangement joins TRBV6-1 to TRBJ2-3, with 9 bases fitting TRBD2. Looked up from germline, CDR1 is MNHNS and CDR2 is SASEGT. This CDR3 has 15 residues. V shed 7 bases, J shed 2 bases, and the junction held 7 bases outside the gene matches. CDR3 DNA sequence: TGTGCCAGCACCTTGAGGACTAGCGACACAGATACGCAGTATTTT. Translating gives CASTLRTSDTDTQYF.

This rearrangement joins TRBV6-1 to TRBJ2-2, with TRBD1 as a possible D gene (6 bases). CDR1 MNHNS and CDR2 SASEGT come from the germline V gene. The CDR3 contains 12 residues. V lost 11 bases, J lost 3 bases, and 10 bases lay in between. The CDR3 bases are TGTGCCGTAGGACAGTACACCGGGGAGCTGTTTTTT. Amino acids: CAVGQYTGELFF.

CDR3 DNA: TGTGCCAGTAGAGGGACAGAAAGACCCTACGAGCAGTACTTC. Translating gives CASRGTERPYEQYF. The rearrangement uses TRBV19 and TRBJ2-7, with 7 bases fitting TRBD1. This CDR3 spans 14 amino acids. Germline CDR1 reads LNHDA; CDR2 reads SQIVND (reference sequence). The ends lost 6 bases at V and 2 bases at J; junction bases unmatched: 7.

This chain joins TRBV28 and TRBJ1-2, with D perhaps matching TRBD1 (5 bases). Germline lookup yields CDR1 MDHEN and CDR2 SYDVKM. Trimming took off 8 bases at V and 3 bases at J, with 19 bases between the two ends. This CDR3 region has 15 residues. CDR3 in DNA: TGTGCCAGCGGACCCAGGACACCGGGAGACTATGGCTACACCTTC. This translates into CASGPRTPGDYGYTF.

J is TRBJ1-3 and V is TRBV28; D unclear. The V gene's germline CDR1 is MDHEN and CDR2 SYDVKM. The CDR3 is 14 amino acids. V was shortened by 3 bases and J by 2 bases, with 8 bases between the two germline ends. The CDR3 nucleotides are TGTGCCAGCAGTTTGGAATTCCCTGGAAACACCATATATTTT. Amino acid sequence: CASSLEFPGNTIYF.

V and J are TRBV6-5 and TRBJ2-2, with a tentative D call TRBD1 (5 bases). Germline values: CDR1 MNHEY, CDR2 SVGAGI. This CDR3 comprises 15 residues. V dropped 5 bases and J dropped 2 bases, with 12 bases sitting between them. As DNA, the CDR3 is TGTGCCAGCAGTCCCTGGGGCGCAAACACCGGGGAGCTGTTTTTT. Residues: CASSPWGANTGELFF.

This sequence joins TRBV7-3 and TRBJ2-2; perhaps TRBD1 as D (6 bases). This CDR3 spans 14 amino acids. V was pared by 5 bases and J by 5 bases, with 12 bases between. The germline V gene encodes CDR1 SGHTA and CDR2 FQGTGA. The DNA for the CDR3 is TGTGCCAGCAGCCGAGGGGGAAGTACCGGGGAGCTGTTTTTT. It translates to CASSRGGSTGELFF.

V usage is TRBV29-1 and J usage is TRBJ1-2; perhaps TRBD1 as D (5 bases). V was pared by 6 bases and J by 8 bases, with 19 bases between. Germline CDR1 reads SQVTM; CDR2 reads ANQGSEA. The CDR3 consists of 13 residues. CDR3 residues: CSVSGLGTRGYTF. The CDR3 DNA reads as TGCAGCGTGTCGGGCTTGGGGACCAGGGGCTACACCTTC.

This clone was counted a single time. V is TRBV5-1 and J is TRBJ1-1; 8 bases fit TRBD1. V lost 2 bases to trimming and J lost 1 base; unmatched junction nucleotides: 7. The CDR3 length is 16 residues. CDR1 SGHRS and CDR2 YFSETQ come from the germline V gene. The CDR3 region is CASSLGQGGENTEAFF. CDR3 nucleotides: TGCGCCAGCAGCTTAGGACAGGGCGGGGAGAACACTGAAGCTTTCTTT. Full variable domain (outside the CDR3, taken from reference TRBV5-1 and TRBJ1-1): KAGVTQTPRYLIKTRGQQVTLSCSPISGHRSVSWYQQTPGQGLQFLFEYFSETQRNKGNFPGRFSGRQFSNSRSEMNVSTLELGDSALYLCASSLGQGGENTEAFFGQGTRLTVV.

This clone was counted a single time. The chain carries TRBV5-8 and TRBJ1-1; 9 bases line up with TRBD1. V lost 0 bases to trimming and J lost 4 bases; unmatched junction nucleotides: 4. The germline V gene encodes CDR1 SGHTS and CDR2 YDEGEE. The CDR3 has 15 residues. This CDR3 is CASSLEGQGGTEAFF. CDR3 bases: TGTGCCAGCAGCTTGGAGGGACAGGGAGGCACTGAAGCTTTCTTT.

This rearrangement joins TRBV11-2 to TRBJ2-7; tentatively, D is TRBD1 (5 bases). V was shortened by 5 bases and J by 3 bases, with 20 bases between the two germline ends. The CDR3 extends over 16 amino acids. Germline CDR1 and CDR2: SGHAT and FQNNGV. CDR3 in amino acids: CASSITWQGVSYEQYF. Here the CDR3 DNA reads TGTGCCAGCAGCATAACCTGGCAAGGGGTCAGCTACGAGCAGTACTTC.

With respect to this clone: The sample carries other DNA sequences with the same CDR3. The rearrangement joins TRBV13 to TRBJ2-3, with D unresolved. The CDR3 length is 12 residues. The germline V and J ends were trimmed by 2 bases and 4 bases, with 4 bases remaining between them. Germline V gene lookup returns CDR1 PRHDT and CDR2 FYEKMQ (reference sequence). The CDR3 DNA reads TGTGCCAGCAGCTTAAGGGCAGATACGCAGTATTTT. Translation gives CASSLRADTQYF.

The chain recombines TRBV5-1 with TRBJ1-2; the D gene is possibly TRBD1 (5 bases). Germline V lookup: CDR1 SGHRS, CDR2 YFSETQ. Trimming removed 4 bases at V and 3 bases at J, with 13 bases between. This CDR3 contains 14 residues. The DNA of the CDR3 is TGCGCCAGCAGCAAGGAGAGGGGCTACTATGGCTACACCTTC. Residues: CASSKERGYYGYTF. Combining the CDR3 with reference TRBV5-1 and TRBJ1-2 gives the whole variable domain KAGVTQTPRYLIKTRGQQVTLSCSPISGHRSVSWYQQTPGQGLQFLFEYFSETQRNKGNFPGRFSGRQFSNSRSEMNVSTLELGDSALYLCASSKERGYYGYTFGSGTRLTVV.

This chain uses TRBV27 with TRBJ2-7; 8 bases line up with TRBD2. The CDR3 is made up of 14 amino acids. CDR1 and CDR2 (germline): MNHEY, SMNVEV (reference sequence). With 7 bases clipped from V and 1 base from J, the junction kept 6 bases outside the gene matches. This chain's CDR3 is CASILREGSYEQYF. CDR3 nucleotide sequence: TGTGCCAGCATTCTTCGGGAGGGTTCCTACGAGCAGTACTTC.

DNA of the CDR3: TGTGCCAGCATAAGGGTCTACGAGCAGTACTTC. Protein product: CASIRVYEQYF. The chain has TRBV2 and TRBJ2-7; D is unresolved. The V end was cut by 7 bases, the J end by 3 bases, with 7 bases between. Germline lookup yields CDR1 SNHLY and CDR2 FYNNEI. The CDR3 loop spans 11 amino acids.